This TCR beta chain was sequenced during a study of cytomegalovirus exposure and HLA in healthy donors. Study results and caveats: With later analysis, a missense DCLRE1C variant became linked to TCR beta V- and J-gene trimming.

PCR used 60 Vbeta primers and 13 Jbeta primers. The assay was immunoSEQ multiplex PCR, and TCRdb's table has in-frame clones only and misses some. The repertoire holds around 130,000 clones, with about three quarters as singletons. This CDR3 is built from 15 residues. Germline assignment: CDR1 SGHNT and CDR2 YYREEE (reference sequence). Unmatched junction bases numbered 7, after V lost 3 bases and J lost 5 bases. Points on this clone: The antigen remains unidentified.

The TCR was taken from a man between 35 and 55 years old in good health and CMV-seropositive. Material: PBMCs. The chain carries TRBV5-4 and TRBJ2-1; 8 bases are a match to TRBD1. CDR3 sequence (DNA): TGTGCCAGCAGCTGGCGACAGGGGCAAAACAATGAGCAGTTCTTC. Translating gives CASSWRQGQNNEQFF.